The present TCR beta chain was sequenced within a study of control samples from healthy donors and cancer patients. The data were produced by immunoSEQ multiplex PCR, yet TCRdb's version contains in-frame clones alone and is incomplete. Of 150,000 to 180,000 clones listed, 85% to 95% are singletons. The V and J ends lost 0 bases and 4 bases respectively, with 12 bases between them. Germline-derived CDR1 and CDR2 are MNHEY and SVGAGI. The CDR3 is 16 residues long. Sequencing input: blood. This chain uses TRBV6-5 with TRBJ2-2; D is ambiguous. The receptor was derived from a man aged 35 to 55 in good health. The CDR3 here is CASSYSRQAVTGELFF. In nucleotides, the CDR3 is TGTGCCAGCAGTTACTCGCGGCAGGCGGTCACCGGGGAGCTGTTTTTT.